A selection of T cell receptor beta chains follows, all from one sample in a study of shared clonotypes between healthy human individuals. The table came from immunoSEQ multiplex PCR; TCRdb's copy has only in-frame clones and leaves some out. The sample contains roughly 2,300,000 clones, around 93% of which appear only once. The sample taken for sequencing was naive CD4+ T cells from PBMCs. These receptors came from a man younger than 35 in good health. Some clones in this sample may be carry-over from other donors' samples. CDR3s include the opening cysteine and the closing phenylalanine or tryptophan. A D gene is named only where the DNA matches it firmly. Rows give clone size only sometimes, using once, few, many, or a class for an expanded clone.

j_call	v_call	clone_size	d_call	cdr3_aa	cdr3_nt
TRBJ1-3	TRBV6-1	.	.	CASSERVYSGNTIYF	TGTGCCAGCAGTGAACGAGTCTACTCTGGAAACACCATATATTTT
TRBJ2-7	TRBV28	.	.	CASSLGGSGPYEQYF	TGTGCCAGCAGTTTAGGAGGGAGTGGGCCTTACGAGCAGTACTTC
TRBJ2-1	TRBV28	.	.	CASSLTTRGGGNEQFF	TGTGCCAGCAGTTTAACTACGCGGGGCGGAGGGAATGAGCAGTTCTTC
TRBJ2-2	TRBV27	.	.	CASSLLLGRSGELFF	TGTGCCAGCAGTTTGCTCTTGGGGCGGTCCGGGGAGCTGTTTTTT
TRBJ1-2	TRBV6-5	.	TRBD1	CASSRGQGASGYTF	TGTGCCAGCAGCCGGGGACAGGGGGCGAGCGGCTACACCTTC
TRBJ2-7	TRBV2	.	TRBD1	CASSNRDRGYEQYF	TGTGCCAGCAGCAACCGGGACAGGGGCTACGAGCAGTACTTC
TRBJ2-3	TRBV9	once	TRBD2	CASSVGSAGVGDTQYF	TGTGCCAGCAGCGTAGGGTCAGCGGGAGTGGGGGATACGCAGTATTTT
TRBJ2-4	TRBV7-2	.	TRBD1	CASSATGAGGYF	TGTGCCAGCAGCGCGACCGGGGCAGGGGGGTACTTC
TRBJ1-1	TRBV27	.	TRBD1	CASSPPHRGTEAFF	TGTGCCAGCAGTCCGCCCCACAGGGGTACTGAAGCTTTCTTT
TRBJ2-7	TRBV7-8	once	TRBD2	CASSLPGSGRRGEQYF	TGTGCCAGCAGCTTACCAGGTAGCGGGAGAAGGGGCGAGCAGTACTTC
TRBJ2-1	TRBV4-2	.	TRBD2	CASSQETSGREGNEQFF	TGTGCCAGCAGCCAAGAGACTAGCGGGAGGGAAGGCAATGAGCAGTTCTTC
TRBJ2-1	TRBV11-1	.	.	CASSFPRTTYNEQFF	TGTGCCAGCAGCTTCCCCCGGACCACCTACAATGAGCAGTTCTTC
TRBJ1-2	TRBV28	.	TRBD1	CASISGGQGADGYTF	TGTGCCAGCATTTCCGGGGGGCAGGGGGCGGACGGCTACACCTTC
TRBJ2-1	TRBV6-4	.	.	CASSEGATVGNEQFF	TGTGCCAGCAGTGAAGGGGCTACGGTCGGCAATGAGCAGTTCTTC
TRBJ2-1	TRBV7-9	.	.	CASSTLSSYNEQFF	TGTGCCAGCAGCACGCTTAGCTCCTACAATGAGCAGTTCTTC
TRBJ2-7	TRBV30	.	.	CAWRAGRGRGYEQYF	TGTGCCTGGAGGGCAGGAAGGGGCCGGGGATACGAGCAGTACTTC
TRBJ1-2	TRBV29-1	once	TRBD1	CSVSTRDRLFNYGYTF	TGCAGCGTTTCGACCCGGGACAGGCTATTTAACTATGGCTACACCTTC
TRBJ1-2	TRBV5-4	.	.	CASSLDGYGYTF	TGTGCCAGCAGCTTAGATGGCTATGGCTACACCTTC
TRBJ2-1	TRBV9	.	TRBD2	CASSLWTSGSNGEQFF	TGTGCCAGCAGCCTTTGGACTAGCGGGAGTAATGGTGAGCAGTTCTTC
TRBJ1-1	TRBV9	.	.	CASSAGWGAEAFF	TGTGCCAGCAGCGCGGGGTGGGGAGCGGAAGCTTTCTTT
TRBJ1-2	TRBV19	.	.	CAREEAATNYGYTF	TGTGCCCGGGAGGAAGCAGCAACTAACTATGGCTACACCTTC
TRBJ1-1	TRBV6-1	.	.	CASSEQPNTEAFF	TGTGCCAGCAGTGAACAACCGAACACTGAAGCTTTCTTT
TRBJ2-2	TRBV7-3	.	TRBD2	CASSLTSGTNTGELFF	TGTGCCAGCAGCTTAACTAGCGGGACCAACACCGGGGAGCTGTTTTTT
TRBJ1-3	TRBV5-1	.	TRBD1	CASSLGPGGSGNTIYF	TGCGCCAGCAGCTTGGGTCCAGGGGGCTCTGGAAACACCATATATTTT
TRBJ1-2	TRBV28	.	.	CASSLRGRGRNYGYTF	TGTGCCAGCAGTTTGCGGGGGAGGGGTAGGAACTATGGCTACACCTTC
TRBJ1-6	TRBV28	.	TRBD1	CASSLPGQRPNSPLHF	TGTGCCAGCAGTTTACCGGGACAGCGACCTAATTCACCCCTCCACTTT
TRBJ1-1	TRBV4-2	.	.	CASSQVQGSNAEAFF	TGTGCCAGCAGCCAGGTACAGGGTTCTAACGCTGAAGCTTTCTTT
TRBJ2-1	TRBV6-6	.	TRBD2	CASSRLAATYNEQFF	TGTGCCAGCAGTCGGCTAGCGGCAACCTACAATGAGCAGTTCTTC
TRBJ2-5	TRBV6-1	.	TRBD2	CASSELAGFSAQYF	TGTGCCAGCAGTGAACTAGCGGGGTTCTCGGCCCAGTACTTC
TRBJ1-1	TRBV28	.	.	CASSLRDMGAFF	TGTGCCAGCAGTCTCCGGGACATGGGGGCTTTCTTT
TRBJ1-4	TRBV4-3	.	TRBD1	CASSQGKGQGARANEKLFF	TGCGCCAGCAGCCAAGGCAAAGGACAGGGGGCGCGAGCTAATGAAAAACTGTTTTTT
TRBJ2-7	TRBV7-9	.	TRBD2	CASSPGGLGQYF	TGTGCCAGCAGCCCGGGAGGGCTCGGTCAGTACTTC
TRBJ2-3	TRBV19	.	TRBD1	CASSIGQGAQYF	TGTGCCAGTAGTATAGGACAGGGTGCGCAGTATTTT
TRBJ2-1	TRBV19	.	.	CASSRPRGDYNEQFF	TGTGCCAGTTCCCGGCCCAGGGGGGACTACAATGAGCAGTTCTTC
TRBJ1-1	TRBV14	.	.	CASCVQGGTEAFF	TGTGCCAGCTGCGTTCAGGGCGGCACTGAAGCTTTCTTT
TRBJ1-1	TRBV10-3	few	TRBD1	CATVPGQGVTEAFF	TGTGCCACGGTCCCGGGACAGGGGGTTACTGAAGCTTTCTTT
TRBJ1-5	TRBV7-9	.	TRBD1	CASSSGTGLLQPQHF	TGTGCCAGCAGCTCGGGGACAGGATTACTTCAGCCCCAGCATTTT
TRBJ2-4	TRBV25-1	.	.	CASSIAGKNIQYF	TGTGCCAGCAGTATTGCAGGAAAAAACATTCAGTACTTC
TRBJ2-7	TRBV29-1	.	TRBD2	CSAITAGGGYEQYF	TGCAGCGCCATCACTGCGGGAGGCGGATACGAGCAGTACTTC